The clone carrying this T cell receptor beta chain was recorded a few times. The CDR3 extends over 12 amino acids. V lost 5 bases to trimming and J lost 7 bases, with 11 bases between them. Germline CDR1 is MNHEY and CDR2 is SVGAGI. This record belongs to a study of blood T cell repertoires in COVID-19. Study overall: Acute and convalescent COVID-19 specimens originated in the United States, Italy and Spain. T cells, B-cell-depleted T cells, or PBMCs provided the cDNA or gDNA that served as material.

Using immunoSEQ multiplex PCR, the repertoire was profiled, and TCRdb retains in-frame clones only, with some absent. Of almost 300,000 clones listed, 70% to 90% are singletons. The chain couples TRBV6-5 to TRBJ1-1, with a tentative D call TRBD1 (5 bases). The sequence was collected from a man aged 65 to 79 with acute or convalescent COVID-19. Sequenced sample: peripheral blood. As DNA, the CDR3 is TGTGCCAGCAGTACCACAGGAATTGAAGCTTTCTTT. It codes for CASSTTGIEAFF.